This section outlines one TCR beta chain sequence together with its context. The antigen is not known. CDR1 and CDR2 (germline): LGHNA, YNFKEQ. The CDR3 extends over 16 amino acids. With 3 bases clipped from V and 6 bases from J, the junction kept 4 bases outside the gene matches. This sample is part of a study of early stage breast cancer tumors. Study background: Of some 17 invasive breast tumors, more than ten were hormone receptor-positive, HER2-negative. Regarding the study as a whole: Tumor and normal breast were distinguished via blood comparison in about 90% of the 16 patients. Commonly generated sequences made up most enriched TCRB sequences shared between patients.

Data came from immunoSEQ multiplex PCR; TCRdb stores just in-frame clones and leaves some out. The top ten clones hold approximately 15% of a sample with about 5,500 clones, 55% to 75% of them seen once. The rearrangement joins TRBV4-2 to TRBJ2-3, with TRBD2 matching 15 bases. The source is a person aged 55 to 69 with breast cancer. What was sequenced was normal breast tissue next to the tumor. CDR3 sequence reads: CASSQGLAGGSDTQYF. The CDR3 DNA reads as TGTGCCAGCAGCCAGGGACTAGCGGGAGGTTCGGATACGCAGTATTTT.